These 13 T cell receptor beta chains were sequenced from one sample in a study of blood T cell repertoires in COVID-19 (dated by TCRdb to 2019 to 2021). Library preparation used the immunoSEQ multiplex PCR assay. Not all clones reach the TCRdb copy of this immuneACCESS table, which keeps in-frame sequences only. Checked studies attribute under half of the gap to unresolved V genes and leave the rest unexplained. This sample has a few hundred thousand clones in its table, and around nine tenths of those were observed once. Approximately 13% of the sample comes from the top ten. Sequenced material: peripheral blood. Receptor source: a woman aged 55 to 70 with acute or convalescent COVID-19.

The rearrangement joins TRBV5-5 to TRBJ2-7; D might be TRBD2 (7 bases). The CDR3 loop spans 15 amino acids. Germline CDR1 is SGHKS and CDR2 is YYEKEE (reference sequence). The V end lost 4 bases, the J end lost 2 bases, and 16 bases lay between the germline ends. CDR3 coding DNA: TGTGCCAGCAGCCCGGATGAGGGGGGGCCCTACGAGCAGTACTTC. Protein: CASSPDEGGPYEQYF.

The V and J genes are TRBV4-1 and TRBJ2-3; possible D gene TRBD1, 5 bases. CDR3 length: 16 amino acids. The V end lost 0 bases, the J end lost 4 bases, and 14 bases lay between the germline ends. Germline loops: CDR1 MGHRA, CDR2 YSYEKL. CDR3 sequence: CASSQDGVRGADTQYF. In DNA form, the CDR3 reads TGCGCCAGCAGCCAAGATGGAGTAAGGGGTGCAGATACGCAGTATTTT.

As for this clone: The junction departs from germline at one end; a sequencing error may be responsible. The chain recombines TRBV6-2 or TRBV6-3 with TRBJ1-1; possibly TRBD1 for D (5 bases). CDR1 and CDR2 from the germline V gene are MNHEY and SVGEGT. The CDR3 runs to 12 residues. This CDR3 is CASRPGHTERSF. In DNA, the CDR3 is TGTGCCAGCAGACCTGGACATACAGAGAGGTCGTTT.

The chain couples TRBV7-2 to TRBJ2-5; D perhaps matches TRBD2 (5 bases). CDR1 is SGHTA, CDR2 FQGNSA, per germline. The CDR3 contains 16 residues. Trimming shortened V by 1 base and J by 2 bases, and 14 bases separated the two germline ends. CDR3 coding DNA: TGTGCCAGCAGCTTAGGGTATGAGGGCAGACAAGAGACCCAGTACTTC. Protein sequence: CASSLGYEGRQETQYF.

This rearrangement joins TRBV6-2 or TRBV6-3 to TRBJ2-5; 7 bases agree with TRBD1. Germline V gene sequence: CDR1 MNHEY, CDR2 SVGEGT. The ends lost 5 bases at V and 3 bases at J; junction bases unmatched: 6. This CDR3 region has 14 residues. CDR3 in DNA: TGTGCCAGCAGTACGTTACAGGGGAAAGAGACCCAGTACTTC. It specifies CASSTLQGKETQYF.

V usage is TRBV7-8 and J usage is TRBJ2-2; no firm D call. V was trimmed by 0 bases and J by 2 bases, leaving 10 bases between them. In germline, CDR1 is SGHVS, CDR2 FQNEAQ. There are 16 residues in the CDR3. The CDR3 DNA reads as TGTGCCAGCAGCTTAGCCGATAGTTTCAACACCGGGGAGCTGTTTTTT. This translates into CASSLADSFNTGELFF.

The rearrangement uses TRBV28 and TRBJ1-2, with D possibly TRBD1 on 6 matching bases. The CDR3 totals 14 residues. Per the germline V gene, CDR1 is MDHEN and CDR2 is SYDVKM. V was shortened by 4 bases and J by 2 bases, with 11 bases between the two germline ends. CDR3 coding DNA: TGTGCCAGCAGTTACAGGGTTTCGAACTATGGCTACACCTTC. This encodes CASSYRVSNYGYTF.

The genes are TRBV24-1 and TRBJ1-5; 8 nucleotides align to TRBD1. The CDR3 runs to 15 residues. Trimming removed 3 bases from V and 2 bases from J; junction bases left unmatched: 2. The germline V gene has CDR1 KGHDR and CDR2 SFDVKD. The CDR3 nucleotides read TGTGCCACCAGTGATCCGGGACAGGGCAATCAGCCCCAGCATTTT. As protein: CATSDPGQGNQPQHF.

In this sample, this clone turned up a few times. This sequence joins TRBV5-1 and TRBJ1-2; 8 nucleotides align to TRBD1. CDR1 is SGHRS, CDR2 YFSETQ, per germline. Trimming removed 5 bases from V and 3 bases from J; junction bases left unmatched: 3. This CDR3 comprises 13 residues. CDR3 loop: CASRQQGDYGYTF. As DNA, the CDR3 is TGCGCCAGCAGACAACAGGGGGACTATGGCTACACCTTC.

The chain links TRBV7-8 to TRBJ2-7; 10 nucleotides match TRBD1. This CDR3 has 13 amino acids. Germline V lookup: CDR1 SGHVS, CDR2 FQNEAQ. V shed 7 bases and J 5 bases; nucleotides not matched to a gene: 5. The CDR3 bases are TGTGCCAGCACCCGGGACAGGGGTCACGAGCAGTACTTC. Translated, it gives CASTRDRGHEQYF.

The V gene is TRBV24-1, the J gene TRBJ2-3; 8 bases align to TRBD2. CDR1 and CDR2 from the germline V gene are KGHDR and SFDVKD. After removal of 0 bases from V and 3 bases from J, the junction contained 4 bases not matched to a gene. CDR3 length equals 16 residues. CDR3 coding DNA: TGTGCCACCAGTGATTTGATGGCTAGCGGGACAGATACGCAGTATTTT. Translation gives CATSDLMASGTDTQYF.

This chain uses TRBV6-6 with TRBJ1-4; 10 bases are shared with TRBD1. J was trimmed by 8 bases and V by 6 bases; bases with no gene match: 9. The CDR3 contains 15 residues. Per the germline V gene, CDR1 is MNHNY and CDR2 is SVGAGI (reference sequence). The CDR3 sequence: CASSGGQGIREKLFF. CDR3 DNA: TGTGCCAGCAGCGGGGGACAGGGGATAAGGGAAAAACTGTTTTTT.

The V call is TRBV4-3, the J call TRBJ1-1; D gene ambiguous. Per the germline V gene, CDR1 is LGHNA and CDR2 is YSLEER. V lost 0 bases to trimming and J lost 1 base, with 6 bases between them. The CDR3 is 14 residues long. The CDR3 is CASSQELRNTEAFF. The DNA for the CDR3 is TGCGCCAGCAGCCAAGAATTGAGGAACACTGAAGCTTTCTTT.